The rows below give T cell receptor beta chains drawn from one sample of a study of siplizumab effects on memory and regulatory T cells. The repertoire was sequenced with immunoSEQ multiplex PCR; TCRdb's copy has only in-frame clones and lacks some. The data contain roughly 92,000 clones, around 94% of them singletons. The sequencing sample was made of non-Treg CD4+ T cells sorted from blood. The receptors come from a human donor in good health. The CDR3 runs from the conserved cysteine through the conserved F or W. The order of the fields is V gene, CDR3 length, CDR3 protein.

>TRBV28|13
CAILGGSHQPQHF
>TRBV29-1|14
CSVVYRHSGNTIYF
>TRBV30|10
CAWANEKLFF
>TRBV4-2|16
CASSQDPGTGANVLTF
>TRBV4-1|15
CAAGGALRGIGELFF
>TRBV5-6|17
CASSLDGAHFSGNTIYF
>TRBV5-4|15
CASSLEPSLAYEQYF
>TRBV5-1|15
CASSLTRAGQETQYF
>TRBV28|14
CAGTIGAGPYEQYF
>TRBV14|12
CASSQAVGRLYF
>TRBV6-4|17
CASSDLGGPQDTGELFF
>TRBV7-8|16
CASRLVPNGLGVEQFF
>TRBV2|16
CASRDPGSTRLEPQHF
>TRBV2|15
CASSELAGAYNEQFF
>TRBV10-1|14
CASSDRKQQETQYF
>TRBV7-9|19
CASSLSFTRNEGSIGGAFF
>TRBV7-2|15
CASSLLTSQFNEQFF
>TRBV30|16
CAWNGLAGLSYNEQFF
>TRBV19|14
CASSRTGGIYEQYF
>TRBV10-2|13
CASSESGYDTQYF